This TCR beta chain originates from a study of blood T cells in healthy people across ages. A second PCR of roughly 7 to 11 cycles used a sample-barcoded 5' primer and a J-beta primer mix. Via MiXCR, TCRdb re-called the 5' RACE reads, giving one row per CDR3 protein. The sample lists 500,000 to 550,000 distinct CDR3 sequences, more than 20% occurring once. This clonotype has a handful of counts. These data also formed part of another study, on T cells of mothers and their children.

The source material was blood. This receptor was taken from a boy younger than 18 in good health.

CDR3 nucleotides: TGCGCCAGCAGCCAAGACCCGGACCCGGGTCTGTGGGAAAAACTGTTTTTT. Translation gives CASSQDPDPGLWEKLFF. The chain uses TRBV4-3 and TRBJ1-4; D not resolved. This CDR3 spans 17 amino acids. Per the germline V gene, CDR1 is LGHNA and CDR2 is YSLEER. The V and J ends lost 0 bases and 8 bases respectively, with 19 bases between them.